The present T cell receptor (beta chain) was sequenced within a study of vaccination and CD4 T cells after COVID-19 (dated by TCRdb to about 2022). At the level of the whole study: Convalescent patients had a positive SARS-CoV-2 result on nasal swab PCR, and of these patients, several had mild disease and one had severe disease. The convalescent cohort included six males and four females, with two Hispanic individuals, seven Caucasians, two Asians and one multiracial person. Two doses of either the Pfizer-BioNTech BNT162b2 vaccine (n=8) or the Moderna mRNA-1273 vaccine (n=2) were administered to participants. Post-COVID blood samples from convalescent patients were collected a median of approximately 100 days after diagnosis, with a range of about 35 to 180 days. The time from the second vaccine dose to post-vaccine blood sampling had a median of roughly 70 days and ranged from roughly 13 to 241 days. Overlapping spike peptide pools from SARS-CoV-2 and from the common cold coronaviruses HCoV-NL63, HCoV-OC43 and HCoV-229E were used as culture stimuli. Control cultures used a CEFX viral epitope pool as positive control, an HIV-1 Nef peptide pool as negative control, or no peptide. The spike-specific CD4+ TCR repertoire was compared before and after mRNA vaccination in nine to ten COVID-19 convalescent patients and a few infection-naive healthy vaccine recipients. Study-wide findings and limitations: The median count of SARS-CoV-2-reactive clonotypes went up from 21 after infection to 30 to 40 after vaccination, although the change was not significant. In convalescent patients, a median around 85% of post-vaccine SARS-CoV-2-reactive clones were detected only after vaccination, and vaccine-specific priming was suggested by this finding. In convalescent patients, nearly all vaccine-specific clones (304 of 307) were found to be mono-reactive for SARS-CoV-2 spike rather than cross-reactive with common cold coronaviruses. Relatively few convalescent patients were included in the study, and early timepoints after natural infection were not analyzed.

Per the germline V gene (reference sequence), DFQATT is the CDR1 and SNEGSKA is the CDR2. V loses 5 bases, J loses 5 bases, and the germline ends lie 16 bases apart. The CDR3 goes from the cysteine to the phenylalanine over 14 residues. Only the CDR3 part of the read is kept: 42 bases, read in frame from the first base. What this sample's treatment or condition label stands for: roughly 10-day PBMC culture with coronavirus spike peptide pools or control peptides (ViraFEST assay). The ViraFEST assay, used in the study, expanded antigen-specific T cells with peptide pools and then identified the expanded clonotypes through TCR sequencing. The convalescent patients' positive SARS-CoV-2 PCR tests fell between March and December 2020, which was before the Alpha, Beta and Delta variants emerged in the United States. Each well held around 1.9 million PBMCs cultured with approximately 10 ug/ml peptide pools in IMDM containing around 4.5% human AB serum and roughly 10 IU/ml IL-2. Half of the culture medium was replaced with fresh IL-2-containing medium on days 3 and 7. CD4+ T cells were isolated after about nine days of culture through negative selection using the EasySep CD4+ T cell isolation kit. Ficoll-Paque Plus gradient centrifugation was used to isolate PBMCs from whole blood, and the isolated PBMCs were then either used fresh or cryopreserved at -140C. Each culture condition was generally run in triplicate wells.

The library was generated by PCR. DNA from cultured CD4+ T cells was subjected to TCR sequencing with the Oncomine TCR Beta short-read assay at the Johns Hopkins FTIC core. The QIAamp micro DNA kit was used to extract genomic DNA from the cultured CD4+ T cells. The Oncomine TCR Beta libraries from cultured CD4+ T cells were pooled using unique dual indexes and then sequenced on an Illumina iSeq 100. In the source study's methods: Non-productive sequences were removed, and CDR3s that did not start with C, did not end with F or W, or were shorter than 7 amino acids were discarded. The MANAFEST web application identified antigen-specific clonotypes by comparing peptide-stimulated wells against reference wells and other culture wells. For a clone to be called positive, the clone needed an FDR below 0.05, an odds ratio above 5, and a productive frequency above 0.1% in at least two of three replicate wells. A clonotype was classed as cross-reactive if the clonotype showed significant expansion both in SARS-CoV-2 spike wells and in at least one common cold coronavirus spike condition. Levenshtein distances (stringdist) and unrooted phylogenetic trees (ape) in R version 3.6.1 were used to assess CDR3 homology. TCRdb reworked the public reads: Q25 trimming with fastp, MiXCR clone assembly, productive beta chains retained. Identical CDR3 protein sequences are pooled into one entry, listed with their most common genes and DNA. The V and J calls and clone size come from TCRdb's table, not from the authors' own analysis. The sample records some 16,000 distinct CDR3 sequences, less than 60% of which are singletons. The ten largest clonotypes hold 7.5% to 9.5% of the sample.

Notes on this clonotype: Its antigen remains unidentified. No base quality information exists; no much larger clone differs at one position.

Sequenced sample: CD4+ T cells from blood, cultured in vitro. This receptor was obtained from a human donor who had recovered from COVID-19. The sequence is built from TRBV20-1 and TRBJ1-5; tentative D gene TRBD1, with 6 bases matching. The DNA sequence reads TGCAGTGCTTTCGCGGGGGCTCGCTATCAGCCCCAGCATTTT. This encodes CSAFAGARYQPQHF.